This record looks at one T cell receptor beta chain sequence and its context. Other DNA sequences in the sample encode the same CDR3. The data derive from a study of control samples from healthy donors and cancer patients. Profiled with immunoSEQ multiplex PCR; TCRdb holds only in-frame clones, not every one. The sample records 75,000 to 100,000 clones, around 90% being singletons. What was sequenced was blood. The receptor comes from a human donor in good health. The donor label of this sample is uncertain.

Here the CDR3 DNA reads TGTGCCAGCAGACCCCGGGGGGGGAACACTGAAGCTTTCTTT. It specifies CASRPRGGNTEAFF. This rearrangement joins TRBV6-5 to TRBJ1-1, with D tentatively TRBD1 (5 bases). Deletions cut 6 bases from V and 1 base from J, with 12 bases between. This CDR3 is built from 14 residues. Germline lookup yields CDR1 MNHEY and CDR2 SVGAGI.